This is a list of T cell receptor beta chains from one sample in a study of T and B cells in COVID-19 patients. TCRdb fed the multiplex PCR reads into MiXCR, producing one record per CDR3 protein. The sample yields 20,000 to 25,000 distinct CDR3 sequences, more than 30% seen once. Specimen: blood. These receptors were obtained from a human donor who had recovered from COVID-19. Each CDR3 is given with its conserved first and last residue. D genes are given only for firm matches. The size entry is marked missing in some rows and otherwise reads once, few, many or a size class.

TRBV11-3,TRBD1,NA,TRBJ2-7,CASSHSTGGDYEQYF,TGTGCCAGCAGCCACTCGACAGGGGGGGACTACGAGCAGTACTTC
TRBV21-1,NA,NA,TRBJ2-7,CASSTTGTGTYEQYF,TGTGCCAGCAGCACTACCGGGACGGGGACCTACGAGCAGTACTTC
TRBV5-5,TRBD2,many,TRBJ2-1,CASSLPLAGPSSYNEQFF,TGTGCCAGCAGCTTGCCGCTAGCGGGGCCCAGCTCCTACAATGAGCAGTTCTTC
TRBV12-3/TRBV12-4,NA,few,TRBJ1-1,CASSFDTEAFF,TGTGCCAGCAGTTTCGACACTGAAGCTTTCTTT
TRBV7-9,TRBD2,NA,TRBJ2-3,CASSLLWRGGTDTQYF,TGTGCCAGCAGCCTCCTTTGGCGGGGGGGCACAGATACGCAGTATTTT
TRBV20-1,NA,NA,TRBJ2-7,CSASFLAGAVYEQYF,TGCAGTGCTAGCTTCTTGGCAGGGGCTGTCTACGAGCAGTACTTC
TRBV6-4,TRBD1,NA,TRBJ2-3,CASSSGTGSPDTQYF,TGTGCCAGCAGTTCCGGGACAGGGTCCCCAGATACGCAGTATTTT
TRBV12-3/TRBV12-4,TRBD2,many,TRBJ2-1,CASSFRTSGANEQFF,TGTGCCAGCAGTTTTAGGACTAGCGGGGCGAATGAGCAGTTCTTC
TRBV10-1,NA,few,TRBJ2-1,CAGAALEGGNEQFF,TGCGCCGGCGCAGCCTTAGAAGGGGGCAATGAGCAGTTCTTC
TRBV2,NA,few,TRBJ2-1,CASSELGSLGNEQFF,TGTGCCAGCAGTGAATTGGGGAGTCTCGGTAATGAGCAGTTCTTC
TRBV19,TRBD1,medium-sized,TRBJ2-1,CASSAPGGRGYNEQFF,TGTGCCAGTAGTGCGCCAGGGGGTAGAGGCTACAATGAGCAGTTCTTC
TRBV6-5,TRBD1,NA,TRBJ1-1,CASRPDRADTEAFF,TGTGCCAGCAGGCCCGACAGGGCGGACACTGAAGCTTTCTTT
TRBV6-1,TRBD1,NA,TRBJ1-3,CASNPRTGVWNTIYF,TGTGCCAGCAATCCTAGGACAGGGGTGTGGAACACCATATATTTT
TRBV12-3/TRBV12-4,NA,few,TRBJ2-2,CASGTRDRASGWQNTGELFF,TGTGCCAGCGGGACCCGGGACCGGGCCTCGGGCTGGCAGAACACCGGGGAGCTGTTTTTT
TRBV12-3/TRBV12-4,NA,many,TRBJ2-1,CASSRQETGLSYNEQFF,TGTGCCAGCAGCCGACAGGAGACAGGTCTATCCTACAATGAGCAGTTCTTC
TRBV28,NA,NA,TRBJ1-2,CASSPRFNYGYTF,TGTGCCAGCAGCCCTCGTTTTAACTATGGCTACACCTTC
TRBV29-1,NA,many,TRBJ1-2,CSVEVSLTGVENYGYTF,TGCAGCGTTGAAGTTAGCCTCACAGGAGTTGAGAACTATGGCTACACCTTC
TRBV7-9,NA,few,TRBJ2-1,CASSLQGGSYNEQFF,TGTGCCAGCAGCTTACAGGGGGGGTCCTACAATGAGCAGTTCTTC
TRBV5-1,TRBD2,NA,TRBJ2-3,CASSVTSGGSTDTQYF,TGCGCCAGCAGCGTCACTAGCGGGGGCAGCACAGATACGCAGTATTTT
TRBV6-2/TRBV6-3,NA,NA,TRBJ2-3,CASSYFASERDTQYF,TGTGCCAGCAGTTACTTTGCTAGCGAACGAGATACGCAGTATTTT
TRBV18,NA,NA,TRBJ1-5,CASSPGSDQPQHF,TGTGCCAGCTCACCAGGGAGCGATCAGCCCCAGCATTTT
TRBV27,NA,NA,TRBJ2-7,CASSLGRAYEQYF,TGTGCCAGCAGCCTGGGGCGGGCCTACGAGCAGTACTTC
TRBV6-1,TRBD1,NA,TRBJ2-5,CASSEMGTGSETQYF,TGTGCCAGCAGTGAAATGGGGACAGGGTCAGAGACCCAGTACTTC
TRBV12-3/TRBV12-4,NA,NA,TRBJ1-5,CASSQGPSYSQPQHF,TGTGCCAGCAGCCAAGGCCCCTCTTACAGTCAGCCCCAGCATTTT
TRBV6-1,NA,few,TRBJ2-1,CASSEALHLGSSYNEQFF,TGTGCCAGCAGTGAAGCGCTTCATCTGGGGAGCTCCTACAATGAGCAGTTCTTC
TRBV6-5,NA,medium-sized,TRBJ2-3,CASRRQNTQYF,TGTGCCAGCAGAAGACAGAACACGCAGTATTTT
TRBV5-1,NA,few,TRBJ2-2,CASSPWAGELFF,TGCGCCAGCAGCCCCTGGGCGGGGGAGCTGTTTTTT
TRBV6-6,NA,NA,TRBJ2-7,CASSYILSRRGEGYEQYF,TGTGCCAGCAGTTACATTTTGTCGCGTAGGGGTGAGGGGTACGAGCAGTACTTC
TRBV30,TRBD1,NA,TRBJ1-1,CAWHRGPVAEAFF,TGTGCCTGGCACAGGGGGCCGGTCGCTGAAGCTTTCTTT
TRBV12-3/TRBV12-4,NA,NA,TRBJ1-2,CASSLRRGLNYGYTF,TGTGCCAGCAGTTTACGGAGGGGATTAAACTATGGCTACACCTTC
TRBV5-4,TRBD2,NA,TRBJ2-1,CASSTGLAGAYNEQFF,TGTGCCAGCAGCACCGGACTAGCGGGGGCATACAATGAGCAGTTCTTC
TRBV19,NA,medium-sized,TRBJ2-5,CASSPDGGWETQYF,TGTGCCAGTAGTCCCGATGGAGGGTGGGAGACCCAGTACTTC
TRBV29-1,NA,medium-sized,TRBJ1-1,CSVDKGREAFF,TGCAGCGTTGATAAGGGGAGGGAAGCTTTCTTT
TRBV11-1,NA,NA,TRBJ2-5,CASSSRGGGLGGETQYF,TGTGCCAGCAGCTCCCGAGGTGGAGGGCTAGGGGGGGAGACCCAGTACTTC
TRBV5-6,NA,few,TRBJ1-5,CASSPRGLSNQPQHF,TGTGCCAGCAGCCCCCGTGGGTTGAGCAATCAGCCCCAGCATTTT
TRBV5-4,TRBD2,NA,TRBJ2-7,CASSFLAGGSYEQYF,TGTGCCAGCAGCTTCCTAGCGGGGGGTTCCTACGAGCAGTACTTC
TRBV11-3,NA,NA,TRBJ1-2,CASSHGQNYGYTF,TGTGCCAGCAGCCACGGACAGAACTATGGCTACACCTTC
TRBV15,NA,few,TRBJ1-3,CATSRETPPGNTIYF,TGTGCCACCAGCAGAGAAACACCCCCTGGAAACACCATATATTTT
TRBV5-6,TRBD2,NA,TRBJ2-5,CASSLAGARETQYF,TGCGCCAGCAGCTTGGCGGGAGCACGGGAGACCCAGTACTTC
TRBV29-1,TRBD1,NA,TRBJ1-1,CSGEQGAGTEAFF,TGCAGCGGCGAACAGGGGGCAGGAACTGAAGCTTTCTTT
TRBV7-9,TRBD2,many,TRBJ2-7,CASSLGAGTREQYF,TGTGCCAGCAGCTTAGGAGCGGGGACCCGCGAGCAGTACTTC
TRBV20-1,TRBD2,NA,TRBJ2-7,CSARDRGGAEQYF,TGCAGTGCTAGAGATCGCGGGGGGGCCGAGCAGTACTTC
TRBV6-5,NA,NA,TRBJ2-7,CASSRGHEQYF,TGTGCCAGCAGTAGAGGACACGAGCAGTACTTC
TRBV6-5,NA,many,TRBJ2-3,CASSEDLGTDTQYF,TGTGCCAGCAGTGAGGACTTGGGCACAGATACGCAGTATTTT
TRBV7-6,NA,few,TRBJ2-3,CASSLGGADTDTQYF,TGTGCCAGCAGCTTAGGGGGGGCCGACACAGATACGCAGTATTTT
TRBV18,NA,many,TRBJ2-3,CASSPASGVYTDTQYF,TGTGCCAGCTCCCCAGCCTCCGGGGTCTACACAGATACGCAGTATTTT
TRBV12-3/TRBV12-4,TRBD1,few,TRBJ2-1,CASSGTGGVYNEQFF,TGTGCCAGCAGCGGGACAGGGGGGGTATACAATGAGCAGTTCTTC
TRBV12-3/TRBV12-4,NA,NA,TRBJ2-1,CASSLGPLNEQFF,TGTGCCAGCAGTTTAGGACCTCTCAATGAGCAGTTCTTC
TRBV30,TRBD2,NA,TRBJ2-1,CAWSLGLAGGPNEQFF,TGTGCCTGGAGTCTGGGACTAGCGGGGGGTCCCAATGAGCAGTTCTTC
TRBV7-6,NA,few,TRBJ2-7,CASSLGITYEQYF,TGTGCCAGCAGCTTAGGTATAACGTACGAGCAGTACTTC
TRBV12-3/TRBV12-4,TRBD2,many,TRBJ2-1,CASEIAGSGEQFF,TGTGCCAGCGAGATAGCGGGCTCGGGTGAGCAGTTCTTC
TRBV12-3/TRBV12-4,NA,many,TRBJ1-6,CASSTNNSPLHF,TGTGCCAGCAGTACTAATAATTCACCCCTCCACTTT
TRBV12-3/TRBV12-4,NA,NA,TRBJ2-7,CASSHVTDPTYEQYF,TGTGCCAGCAGCCATGTGACAGACCCTACCTACGAGCAGTACTTC
TRBV30,NA,many,TRBJ2-3,CAWGTGAGPADTQYF,TGTGCCTGGGGAACAGGAGCCGGGCCGGCAGATACGCAGTATTTT
TRBV6-5,NA,medium-sized,TRBJ2-3,CASSKGLDTQYF,TGTGCCAGCAGTAAGGGTTTGGATACGCAGTATTTT
TRBV14,NA,few,TRBJ2-7,CASSQRAGTAYEQYF,TGTGCCAGCAGCCAAAGAGCGGGTACGGCCTACGAGCAGTACTTC
TRBV12-3/TRBV12-4,TRBD2,few,TRBJ2-5,CASNAGGGETQYF,TGTGCCAGCAACGCGGGGGGGGGGGAGACCCAGTACTTC
TRBV19,TRBD2,many,TRBJ2-3,CASSPFHGGASTDTQYF,TGTGCCAGTAGTCCATTCCACGGGGGGGCAAGCACAGATACGCAGTATTTT
TRBV11-3,NA,NA,TRBJ2-3,CASSPHSPDTQYF,TGTGCCAGCAGCCCGCACAGTCCTGATACACAGTATTTT
TRBV11-3,NA,many,TRBJ1-1,CASSSPRGLNTEAFF,TGTGCCAGCAGCTCACCCAGGGGATTGAACACTGAAGCTTTCTTT